These T cell receptor beta chains were read from a single sample in a study of cytomegalovirus exposure and HLA in healthy donors. The data were produced by immunoSEQ multiplex PCR, yet TCRdb's version contains in-frame clones alone and is incomplete. Of under 150,000 clones listed, under 75% are singletons. Input material: PBMCs. These receptors came from a middle-aged woman in good health and CMV-seronegative. The CDR3 runs from the conserved cysteine through the conserved F or W. D genes are given only for firm matches. Size is stated for part of the rows, as once, few or many counts, or as a class when the clone is expanded.

J: TRBJ1-3
size: NA
V: TRBV6-6
D: NA
CDR3: CASSGGNKQSGNTIYF
DNA: TGTGCCAGCAGTGGCGGGAATAAGCAGTCTGGAAACACCATATATTTT

J: TRBJ1-1
size: NA
V: TRBV7-9
D: TRBD1
CDR3: CASSSPLRTGGTEAFF
DNA: TGTGCCAGCAGCTCTCCGCTCAGAACAGGGGGCACTGAAGCTTTCTTT

J: TRBJ1-1
size: NA
V: TRBV4-1
D: NA
CDR3: CASSQVGHGPTNTEAFF
DNA: TGCGCCAGCAGCCAAGTAGGACACGGTCCTACGAACACTGAAGCTTTCTTT

J: TRBJ1-5
size: NA
V: TRBV19
D: NA
CDR3: CASSMAGSYQPQHF
DNA: TGTGCCAGTAGTATGGCAGGATCGTATCAGCCCCAGCATTTT

J: TRBJ2-7
size: few
V: TRBV15
D: TRBD2
CDR3: CATSRDGLAGNEQYF
DNA: TGTGCCACCAGCAGAGATGGCCTAGCGGGGAACGAGCAGTACTTC

J: TRBJ2-7
size: NA
V: TRBV10-3
D: NA
CDR3: CAIRAGLSYEQYF
DNA: TGTGCCATCAGGGCGGGCCTGTCCTACGAGCAGTACTTC

J: TRBJ2-3
size: NA
V: TRBV15
D: TRBD2
CDR3: CATSRLSGGPTDTQYF
DNA: TGTGCCACCAGCAGGCTGAGCGGGGGGCCCACAGATACGCAGTATTTT

J: TRBJ1-1
size: few
V: TRBV14
D: TRBD1
CDR3: CASSQLRDRHPEAFF
DNA: TGTGCCAGCAGCCAACTCCGGGACAGGCACCCTGAAGCTTTCTTT

J: TRBJ1-3
size: NA
V: TRBV9
D: NA
CDR3: CASSVADTTSAGNTIYF
DNA: TGTGCCAGCAGCGTAGCGGACACTACTTCGGCTGGAAACACCATATATTTT

J: TRBJ2-1
size: NA
V: TRBV29-1
D: TRBD2
CDR3: CSVVLAGAEQFF
DNA: TGCAGCGTTGTTCTAGCGGGGGCTGAGCAGTTCTTC

J: TRBJ2-3
size: NA
V: TRBV25-1
D: NA
CDR3: CASSGGPSRDTQYF
DNA: TGTGCCAGCAGTGGGGGGCCGTCTCGAGATACGCAGTATTTT

J: TRBJ2-7
size: NA
V: TRBV21-1
D: NA
CDR3: CASSKAERGMSYEQYF
DNA: TGTGCCAGCAGCAAAGCCGAGCGGGGGATGTCCTACGAGCAGTACTTC

J: TRBJ1-2
size: once
V: TRBV30
D: NA
CDR3: CAWSVSSEAF
DNA: TGTGCCTGGAGTGTAAGCTCGGAGGCCTTC

J: TRBJ2-5
size: NA
V: TRBV5-6
D: NA
CDR3: CASSLDSLPQETQYF
DNA: TGTGCCAGCAGCTTGGACTCCCTCCCCCAAGAGACCCAGTACTTC

J: TRBJ2-7
size: NA
V: TRBV2
D: NA
CDR3: CASRIGEQYF
DNA: TGTGCCAGCAGAATCGGCGAGCAGTACTTC

J: TRBJ1-6
size: NA
V: TRBV5-1
D: TRBD1
CDR3: CASSFRGQNSPLHF
DNA: TGCGCCAGCAGCTTCAGGGGGCAAAATTCACCCCTCCACTTT

J: TRBJ2-1
size: NA
V: TRBV7-9
D: NA
CDR3: CASSFGNPEQFF
DNA: TGTGCCAGCAGCTTCGGGAACCCTGAGCAGTTCTTC

J: TRBJ2-7
size: NA
V: TRBV4-3
D: NA
CDR3: CASSQDLVGRDYEQYF
DNA: TGCGCCAGCAGCCAAGATTTGGTGGGCAGGGACTACGAGCAGTACTTC

J: TRBJ1-2
size: NA
V: TRBV23-1
D: NA
CDR3: CASSPPRNSSRVGYTF
DNA: TGCGCCAGCAGTCCTCCCAGGAACTCCTCGAGGGTAGGCTACACCTTC

J: TRBJ2-5
size: NA
V: TRBV18
D: TRBD1
CDR3: CASSPGTGETQYF
DNA: TGTGCCAGCTCACCCGGGACAGGGGAGACCCAGTACTTC

J: TRBJ1-2
size: NA
V: TRBV7-2
D: TRBD1
CDR3: CASSRTGEGYTF
DNA: TGTGCCAGCAGCCGGACAGGGGAAGGCTACACCTTC

J: TRBJ1-1
size: NA
V: TRBV5-1
D: NA
CDR3: CASSLVAGRYTEAFF
DNA: TGCGCCAGCAGCTTGGTTGCGGGCCGCTACACTGAAGCTTTCTTT

J: TRBJ1-2
size: NA
V: TRBV7-2
D: NA
CDR3: CASSLEWGARGYTF
DNA: TGTGCCAGCAGTTTAGAATGGGGAGCAAGAGGCTACACCTTC

J: TRBJ2-1
size: NA
V: TRBV11-2
D: TRBD2
CDR3: CASRAIGRGAYNEQFF
DNA: TGTGCCAGCAGGGCGATCGGGCGGGGGGCCTACAATGAGCAGTTCTTC

J: TRBJ2-2
size: NA
V: TRBV2
D: NA
CDR3: CASVEGTNTGELFF
DNA: TGTGCCAGCGTGGAGGGGACGAACACCGGGGAGCTGTTTTTT

J: TRBJ1-4
size: NA
V: TRBV5-5
D: TRBD1
CDR3: CASRMDRGNEKLFF
DNA: TGTGCCAGCAGGATGGACAGGGGTAATGAAAAACTGTTTTTT

J: TRBJ2-5
size: NA
V: TRBV18
D: NA
CDR3: CASSPRDQETQYF
DNA: TGTGCCAGCTCACCCAGGGACCAAGAGACCCAGTACTTC

J: TRBJ2-5
size: NA
V: TRBV11-1
D: NA
CDR3: CASSSRDSQRGSRETQYF
DNA: TGTGCCAGCAGCTCCCGGGACTCGCAACGGGGATCCAGAGAGACCCAGTACTTC

J: TRBJ1-1
size: NA
V: TRBV5-4
D: NA
CDR3: CASSLARVNTEAFF
DNA: TGTGCCAGCAGCTTGGCGCGGGTGAACACTGAAGCTTTCTTT

J: TRBJ2-3
size: NA
V: TRBV6-1
D: TRBD2
CDR3: CASKRGGSTDTQYF
DNA: TGTGCCAGCAAGCGGGGGGGATCCACAGATACGCAGTATTTT

J: TRBJ1-6
size: few
V: TRBV27
D: TRBD1
CDR3: CASSARQGISPLHF
DNA: TGTGCCAGCAGTGCCCGACAGGGAATTTCACCCCTCCACTTT

J: TRBJ1-2
size: NA
V: TRBV5-1
D: TRBD1
CDR3: CASSRDRDGYTF
DNA: TGCGCCAGCAGCCGGGACAGGGATGGCTACACCTTC

J: TRBJ2-1
size: few
V: TRBV27
D: TRBD2
CDR3: CASSLGTSSYNEQFF
DNA: TGTGCCAGCAGTCTCGGGACTAGCTCCTACAATGAGCAGTTCTTC

J: TRBJ2-1
size: NA
V: TRBV18
D: NA
CDR3: CASSPPGGNAYNEQFF
DNA: TGTGCCAGCTCACCACCGGGGGGAAACGCCTACAATGAGCAGTTCTTC

J: TRBJ2-3
size: NA
V: TRBV29-1
D: TRBD1
CDR3: CSVWTGSPDTQYF
DNA: TGCAGCGTTTGGACAGGGTCGCCAGATACGCAGTATTTT

J: TRBJ2-7
size: NA
V: TRBV30
D: NA
CDR3: CAWSQDWTYEQYF
DNA: TGTGCCTGGAGTCAGGACTGGACCTACGAGCAGTACTTC

J: TRBJ2-3
size: NA
V: TRBV30
D: NA
CDR3: CAWSPLRGQYF
DNA: TGTGCCTGGAGTCCCCTCCGCGGGCAGTATTTT

J: TRBJ1-2
size: NA
V: TRBV5-6
D: TRBD1
CDR3: CASRYRGAYGYTF
DNA: TGTGCCAGCAGATACAGGGGAGCCTATGGCTACACCTTC

J: TRBJ1-1
size: few
V: TRBV10-3
D: TRBD1
CDR3: CAISETQGANTEAFF
DNA: TGTGCCATCAGTGAGACTCAGGGGGCGAACACTGAAGCTTTCTTT

J: TRBJ2-7
size: NA
V: TRBV6-5
D: NA
CDR3: CASKGGASSYEQYF
DNA: TGTGCCAGCAAGGGGGGGGCTAGCTCCTACGAGCAGTACTTC

J: TRBJ2-1
size: NA
V: TRBV7-2
D: NA
CDR3: CASSLRGYNEQFF
DNA: TGTGCCAGCAGCTTAAGGGGTTACAATGAGCAGTTCTTC

J: TRBJ1-6
size: NA
V: TRBV28
D: TRBD1
CDR3: CASRSQGAYNSPLHF
DNA: TGTGCCAGCAGGTCGCAGGGGGCCTATAATTCACCCCTCCACTTT

J: TRBJ1-1
size: few
V: TRBV5-4
D: NA
CDR3: CASSGGPGFDTEAFF
DNA: TGTGCCAGCAGCGGTGGGCCAGGGTTCGACACTGAAGCTTTCTTT

J: TRBJ2-3
size: NA
V: TRBV5-6
D: TRBD2
CDR3: CASSTSVGEGHTQYF
DNA: TGTGCCAGCAGTACTAGCGTGGGGGAGGGGCATACGCAGTATTTT

J: TRBJ1-4
size: NA
V: TRBV29-1
D: NA
CDR3: CSVKQGDEKLFF
DNA: TGCAGCGTTAAACAGGGCGATGAAAAACTGTTTTTT

J: TRBJ2-3
size: NA
V: TRBV7-2
D: TRBD2
CDR3: CASSLDLLAGATDTQYF
DNA: TGTGCCAGCAGCTTAGATCTACTAGCGGGGGCCACAGATACGCAGTATTTT